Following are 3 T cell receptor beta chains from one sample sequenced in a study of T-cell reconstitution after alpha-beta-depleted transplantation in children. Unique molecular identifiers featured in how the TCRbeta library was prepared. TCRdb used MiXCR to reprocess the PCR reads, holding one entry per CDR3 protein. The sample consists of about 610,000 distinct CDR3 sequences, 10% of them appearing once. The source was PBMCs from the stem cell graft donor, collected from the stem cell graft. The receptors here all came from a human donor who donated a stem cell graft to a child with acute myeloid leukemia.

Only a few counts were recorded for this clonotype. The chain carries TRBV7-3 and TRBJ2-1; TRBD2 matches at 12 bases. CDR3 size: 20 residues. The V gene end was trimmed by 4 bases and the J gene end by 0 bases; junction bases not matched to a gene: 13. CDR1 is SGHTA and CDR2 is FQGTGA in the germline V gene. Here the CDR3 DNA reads TGTGCCAGCAGCTCTCCGGGACTAGCGGGCACAACGAGCTCCTACAATGAGCAGTTCTTC. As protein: CASSSPGLAGTTSSYNEQFF.

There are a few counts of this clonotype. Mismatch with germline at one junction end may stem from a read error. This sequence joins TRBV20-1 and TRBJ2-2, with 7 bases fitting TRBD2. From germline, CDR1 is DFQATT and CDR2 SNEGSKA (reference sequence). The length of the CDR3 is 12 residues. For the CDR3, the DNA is TGCAGTGCAGGGAGGGGCCTGGGGGAGTTGTTTTTT. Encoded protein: CSAGRGLGELFF.

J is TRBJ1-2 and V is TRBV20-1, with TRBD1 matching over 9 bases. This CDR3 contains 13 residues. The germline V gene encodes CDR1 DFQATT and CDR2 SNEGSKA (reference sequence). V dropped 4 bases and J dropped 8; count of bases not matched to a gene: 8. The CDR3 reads CSAIKGDREGYTF. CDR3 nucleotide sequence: TGCAGTGCTATAAAAGGGGACAGGGAAGGCTACACCTTC.